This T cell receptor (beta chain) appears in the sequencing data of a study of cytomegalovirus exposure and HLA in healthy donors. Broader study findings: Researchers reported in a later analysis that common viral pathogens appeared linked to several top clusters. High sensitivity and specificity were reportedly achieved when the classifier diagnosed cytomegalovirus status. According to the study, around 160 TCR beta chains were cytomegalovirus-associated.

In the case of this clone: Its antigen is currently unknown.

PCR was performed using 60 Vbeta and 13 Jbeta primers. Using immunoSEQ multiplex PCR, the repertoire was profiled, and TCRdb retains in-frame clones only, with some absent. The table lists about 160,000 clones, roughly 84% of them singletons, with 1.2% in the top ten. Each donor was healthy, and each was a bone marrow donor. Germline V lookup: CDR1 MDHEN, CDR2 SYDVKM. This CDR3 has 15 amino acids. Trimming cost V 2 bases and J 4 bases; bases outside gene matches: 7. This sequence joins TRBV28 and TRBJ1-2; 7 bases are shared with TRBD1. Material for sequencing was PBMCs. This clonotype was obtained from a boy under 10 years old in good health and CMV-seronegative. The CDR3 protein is CASSLDATGAYGYTF. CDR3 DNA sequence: TGTGCCAGCAGTTTAGACGCAACAGGGGCCTATGGCTACACCTTC.